The entry below describes one T cell receptor (beta chain). The antigen is unknown. This entry belongs to a study of shared clonotypes between healthy human individuals. Whole-study findings and limits: Limited genetic and exposure-history diversity came from having few donors. Sharing across four donors was highest in naive CD4 (roughly 5%) and lowest in memory CD8 (0.4%).

Trimming pared 3 bases from V and 5 bases from J, leaving 16 bases between. CDR1 and CDR2 (germline): SNHLY, FYNNEI. The CDR3 runs to 15 residues. Some clones are missing from TCRdb's copy, which holds only in-frame ones; the method was immunoSEQ multiplex PCR. In the table there are roughly 640,000 clones, 74% of which are singletons. The donor population consisted of healthy HIV-negative adults with no recent acute infections or vaccinations. The chain joins TRBV2 to TRBJ1-1, with a tentative D call TRBD1 (6 bases). The TCR originated in a woman in her twenties or thirties in good health. What was sequenced was memory CD4+ T cells sorted from blood. The subset here: CD45RA-negative fraction. For the CDR3, the DNA is TGTGCCAGCAGTGAGGGGGGCGGTGAGGCTACTGAAGCTTTCTTT. This sequence encodes CASSEGGGEATEAFF. The whole variable domain, filled in from reference TRBV2 and TRBJ1-1, reads EPEVTQTPSHQVTQMGQEVILRCVPISNHLYFYWYRQILGQKVEFLVSFYNNEISEKSEIFDDQFSVERPDGSNFTLKIRSTKLEDSAMYFCASSEGGGEATEAFFGQGTRLTVV.